The rows below give T cell receptor beta chains drawn from one sample of a study of tumor T cells in aggressive B-cell lymphoma. Sequenced by immunoSEQ multiplex PCR; TCRdb stores in-frame clones only, minus some. The sample has about 7,900 clones, roughly four fifths seen once; the top ten hold roughly 5%. Sequenced input: tumor tissue. These receptor sequences come from an adult with diffuse large B cell lymphoma. Both conserved end residues are part of each CDR3. The D gene is left open where the match is weak. The size entry is marked missing in some rows and otherwise reads once, few, many or a size class.

>TRBJ1-4|-|TRBV19|14|-
TGTGCCAGTAGTATCGGAGTTTATAATGAAAAACTGTTTTTT
CASSIGVYNEKLFF
>TRBJ2-1|-|TRBV10-3|12|-
TGTGCCATCAGTGATTCGTTGGGCGAGCAGTTCTTC
CAISDSLGEQFF
>TRBJ1-1|-|TRBV19|14|-
TGTGCCAGTAGTATAGATCGGGGTGACACTGAAGCTTTCTTT
CASSIDRGDTEAFF
>TRBJ1-1|once|TRBV7-9|14|-
TGTGCCAGCAGCTTAAACAGGGAGAACACTGAAGCTTTCTTT
CASSLNRENTEAFF
>TRBJ2-1|-|TRBV20-1|11|TRBD2
TGCAGTGCGGGACTAGCGGATGAGCAGTTCTTC
CSAGLADEQFF
>TRBJ2-7|-|TRBV4-2|14|TRBD2
TGTGCCAGCAGCCATCCGGGACTAGACTACGAGCAGTACTTC
CASSHPGLDYEQYF
>TRBJ1-5|-|TRBV30|16|TRBD1
TGTGCCTGGAGTCAAAGCGGACAGGGGAGCAATCAGCCCCAGCATTTT
CAWSQSGQGSNQPQHF
>TRBJ2-7|-|TRBV4-2|20|TRBD1
TGTGCCAGCAGCCAAGATCCCCCTGACAGGGCTCGTCTTTCCCCTTACGAGCAGTACTTC
CASSQDPPDRARLSPYEQYF
>TRBJ2-1|-|TRBV6-5|15|-
TGTGCCAGCAGCCAATTCGGCGGGTCAAACAATGAGCAGTTCTTC
CASSQFGGSNNEQFF
>TRBJ2-7|-|TRBV4-1|14|TRBD1
TGCGCCAGCAGCCTAGCGACAGGGCCCTACGAGCAGTACTTC
CASSLATGPYEQYF
>TRBJ1-2|-|TRBV4-3|16|-
TGCGCCAGCAGCCAAGATTGGGGGCCCACTAACTATGGCTACACCTTC
CASSQDWGPTNYGYTF
>TRBJ2-7|-|TRBV9|15|TRBD1
TGTGCCAGCAGCCCACAGGGGGCAAGGCCCTACGAGCAGTACTTC
CASSPQGARPYEQYF
>TRBJ2-1|-|TRBV4-1|17|TRBD1
TGCGCCAGCAGCTCAACCCTGCTCCGACAGGGGGGGAATGAGCAGTTCTTC
CASSSTLLRQGGNEQFF
>TRBJ2-1|-|TRBV27|15|-
TGTGCCAGCAGTACAGGAGACAGTCCAGACAATGAGCAGTTCTTC
CASSTGDSPDNEQFF
>TRBJ2-1|-|TRBV15|15|-
TGTGCCACCAGCAACCGAGGAAGCTCCTACAATGAGCAGTTCTTC
CATSNRGSSYNEQFF
>TRBJ1-2|-|TRBV5-1|14|-
TGCGCCAGCCGTGAGGCGCCCACCCCAGATGGCTACACCTTC
CASREAPTPDGYTF
>TRBJ2-1|-|TRBV7-2|16|TRBD2
TGTGCCAGCAGCCCCTGGGGGACTAGCGGCGGCAATGAGCAGTTCTTC
CASSPWGTSGGNEQFF
>TRBJ2-1|-|TRBV6-1|15|-
TGTGCCAGCAGTGTGTTTGGGAGACCGCCCAATGAGCAGTTCTTC
CASSVFGRPPNEQFF
>TRBJ1-1|-|TRBV6-5|13|-
TGTGTCAGCAGACTACAGGGTTCTCCTGAAGCTTTCTTT
CVSRLQGSPEAFF
>TRBJ2-1|-|TRBV4-2|16|TRBD2
TGTGCCAGCAGCCAAGAATCGGGAGGTGCCTACAATGAGCAGTTCTTC
CASSQESGGAYNEQFF
>TRBJ2-7|-|TRBV6-1|15|TRBD2
TGTGCCAGCAGTGGACTAGCGGGAGCGGAGGGCGAGCAGTACTTC
CASSGLAGAEGEQYF
>TRBJ1-1|-|TRBV28|14|-
TGTGCCAGCAGTTTATCCCCAGAGAACACTGAAGCTTTCTTT
CASSLSPENTEAFF
>TRBJ2-5|-|TRBV7-9|13|-
TGTGCCAGCAGCTTAGGACTAGTTGAGACCCAGTACTTC
CASSLGLVETQYF
>TRBJ2-1|-|TRBV7-2|15|TRBD2
TGTGCCAGCAGCTTATGGACTAGAAGGGAAAATGAGCAGTTCTTC
CASSLWTRRENEQFF
>TRBJ1-1|-|TRBV6-5|14|-
TGTGCCAGCAGTTACTCGGGGGCTGACACTGAAGCTTTCTTT
CASSYSGADTEAFF
>TRBJ2-1|-|TRBV9|15|TRBD2
TGTGCCAACAGCCCTGGGGCTAGCGGGAGGAATGAGCAGTTCTTC
CANSPGASGRNEQFF
>TRBJ2-7|-|TRBV9|14|TRBD2
TGTGCCAGCAGCGCGCACGGGACTAGTGACGAGCAGTACTTC
CASSAHGTSDEQYF
>TRBJ2-4|-|TRBV19|20|-
TGTGCCAGTAGTACTCAAACTAGATCTGCTTCGATCATAGCCAAAAACATTCAGTACTTC
CASSTQTRSASIIAKNIQYF
>TRBJ1-2|-|TRBV5-5|16|-
TGTGCCAGCAGCTTGACAGGGAGATCCCCTAACTATGGCTACACCTTC
CASSLTGRSPNYGYTF
>TRBJ1-2|-|TRBV30|13|-
TGTGCCTGGAGTGTACAGGCGGATTATGGCTACACCTTC
CAWSVQADYGYTF
>TRBJ2-1|-|TRBV5-4|15|TRBD1
TGTGCCAGCAGCGCGTACAGGGGACCGGACAATGAGCAGTTCTTC
CASSAYRGPDNEQFF
>TRBJ1-4|-|TRBV30|12|-
TGTGCCTGGAGTGTACGGCGGGAAAAACTGTTTTTT
CAWSVRREKLFF
>TRBJ1-4|once|TRBV7-9|15|-
TGTGCCAGCAGCTCTCCCAGGGCTTCTAATGAAAAACTGTTTTTT
CASSSPRASNEKLFF
>TRBJ2-7|-|TRBV6-5|13|-
TGTGCCAGCAGTTACTCGGGGCTCGGCGAGCAGTACTTC
CASSYSGLGEQYF
>TRBJ1-1|-|TRBV5-5|16|TRBD1
TGTGCCAGCAGCTTCTCCTTAGGGGGCCGGAACACTGAAGCTTTCTTT
CASSFSLGGRNTEAFF
>TRBJ2-2|-|TRBV28|12|-
TGTGCCGGGCGACAGCGTACCGGGGAGCTGTTTTTT
CAGRQRTGELFF
>TRBJ2-3|-|TRBV5-1|15|TRBD1
TGCGCCAGCAGCATCAACAGGGGGCATATAGATACGCAGTATTTT
CASSINRGHIDTQYF
>TRBJ2-7|-|TRBV14|16|TRBD2
TGTGCCAGCAGCCAGGAGCGGGAGGTGGACTCCTACGAGCAGTACTTC
CASSQEREVDSYEQYF
>TRBJ2-7|once|TRBV7-3|15|TRBD2
TGTGCCAGCAGCCCGCGGACTAGCGGGAGAAACGAGCAGTACTTC
CASSPRTSGRNEQYF
>TRBJ2-5|-|TRBV5-4|14|TRBD1
TGTGCCAGCAGCGCGGGACAGGTGGGAGAGACCCAGTACTTC
CASSAGQVGETQYF
>TRBJ2-1|-|TRBV5-1|17|TRBD2
TGCGCCAGCAGCTTAGTGAGCGGGAGGGCGGAATACAATGAGCAGTTCTTC
CASSLVSGRAEYNEQFF
>TRBJ2-5|-|TRBV7-8|19|-
TGTGCCAGCAGCCCACGAGATCGACTTATTGGGAGTGGGCAAGAGACCCAGTACTTC
CASSPRDRLIGSGQETQYF
>TRBJ2-2|-|TRBV11-3|15|TRBD2
TGTGCCAGCAGCTTTAGCGGGACGAACACCGGGGAGCTGTTTTTT
CASSFSGTNTGELFF